The 22 T cell receptor beta chains reported below all come from one sample, sequenced in a study of cytomegalovirus exposure and HLA in healthy donors listed by TCRdb under 2017. The method behind the library was the immunoSEQ multiplex PCR assay. A mixture of 60 forward primers for TCR Vbeta segments and 13 reverse primers for TCR Jbeta segments was used in the multiplex PCR. The table comes from immuneACCESS by way of TCRdb, which keeps in-frame sequences with V and J called. Part of the clones is missing from these tables; in studies checked, under half for an unresolved V gene and the rest for unknown reasons. Present in this sample are roughly 180,000 clones, 78% of which were seen just once. Of the sample, less than 6% is held by the ten largest clones. The specimen was PBMCs. Receptor source: a woman aged 25 to 39 in good health and CMV-seropositive.

The CDR3 DNA reads as TGTGCCAGCAGTGCTTCGACTAGCGGGATCTATGAGCAGTTCTTC. It is translated as CASSASTSGIYEQFF. The chain recombines TRBV6-1 with TRBJ2-1, with 11 bases identical to TRBD2. Germline CDR1 is MNHNS and CDR2 is SASEGT. V trimming: 4 bases; J trimming: 8 bases; junction bases outside the gene matches: 7. CDR3 size: 15 residues.

CDR3 DNA: TGTGCCACCGGAGGAAGGGCGACTGAATTCAATCAGCCCCAGCATTTT. This encodes CATGGRATEFNQPQHF. V gene TRBV28 combines with J gene TRBJ1-5; D is undetermined. Trimming cost V 10 bases and J 3 bases, with 22 bases left between them. Germline V gene data show CDR1 as MDHEN and CDR2 as SYDVKM. This CDR3 spans 16 amino acids.

The chain carries TRBV4-2 and TRBJ2-1; 9 positions agree with TRBD2. The germline gives CDR1 LGHNA, CDR2 YNFKEQ. The V and J ends lost 1 base and 9 bases, in that order; junction bases with no gene match: 7. There are 15 residues in the CDR3. The CDR3 loop is CASSQGAGGVAEQFF. In DNA, the CDR3 is TGTGCCAGCAGCCAAGGAGCGGGAGGAGTGGCTGAGCAGTTCTTC.

The chain couples TRBV5-4 to TRBJ1-2, with TRBD1 as a possible D gene (5 bases). Trimming stripped 1 base from V and 3 bases from J, with 10 bases between. This CDR3 comprises 14 residues. CDR1 and CDR2 (germline): SGHNT, YYREEE (reference sequence). The CDR3 here is CASSLLRQHYGYTF. The CDR3, as DNA: TGTGCCAGCAGCTTGCTTAGACAGCACTATGGCTACACCTTC. Supplemented by reference TRBV5-4 and TRBJ1-2, the full variable domain reads ETGVTQSPTHLIKTRGQQVTLRCSSQSGHNTVSWYQQALGQGPQFIFQYYREEENGRGNFPPRFSGLQFPNYSSELNVNALELDDSALYLCASSLLRQHYGYTFGSGTRLTVV.

The rearrangement uses TRBV29-1 and TRBJ2-2, with TRBD1 identical over 8 bases. CDR3 length: 13 residues. V trimming: 3 bases; J trimming: 4 bases; junction bases outside the gene matches: 1. CDR1 SQVTM and CDR2 ANQGSEA come from the germline V gene. The CDR3 coding sequence is TGCAGCGTTGAGACAGGGGTCACCGGGGAGCTGTTTTTT. This translates into CSVETGVTGELFF.

In its sample, this clone was seen a few times. This chain links TRBV5-1 with TRBJ2-7, with 9 nucleotides matching TRBD1. The trim removed 4 bases at V and 3 bases at J, leaving 17 bases unmatched. There are 18 residues in the CDR3. Germline loops: CDR1 SGHRS, CDR2 YFSETQ. CDR3 nucleotides: TGCGCCAGCAGCCCCGGGACAGGGCCTTCCGGGACCAGCTACGAGCAGTACTTC. Encoded protein: CASSPGTGPSGTSYEQYF.

The gene calls are TRBV14 and TRBJ2-7, with D perhaps TRBD2 (5 bases). This CDR3 contains 15 residues. Per the germline V gene, CDR1 is SGHDN and CDR2 is FVKESK. V lost 0 bases, J lost 5 bases, and 14 bases lay in between. CDR3: CASSQDTRGTNEQYF. The CDR3 region has the DNA TGTGCCAGCAGCCAAGATACCCGGGGTACCAACGAGCAGTACTTC.

The chain couples TRBV6-5 to TRBJ2-7; D perhaps matches TRBD1 (6 bases). CDR3 length: 15 residues. CDR1 is MNHEY and CDR2 is SVGAGI in the germline V gene. Trimming removed 5 bases at V and 5 bases at J, with 19 bases between. The CDR3 sequence: CASSRWGRGNNEQYF. The CDR3 region has the DNA TGTGCCAGCAGTCGGTGGGGCAGGGGCAATAACGAGCAGTACTTC.

V is TRBV25-1 and J is TRBJ2-3; weak D call: TRBD2 (5 bases). The V gene lost 0 bases and the J gene lost 1 base, with 8 bases spanning the gap. CDR1 is MGHDK, CDR2 SYGVNS, per germline. The CDR3 runs 15 residues. The CDR3 DNA follows: TGTGCCAGCAGTGAATATAGAGGGCGCACAGATACGCAGTATTTT. It is translated as CASSEYRGRTDTQYF.

The V and J genes are TRBV28 and TRBJ2-1; D is unresolved. This CDR3 has 13 residues. The germline V gene encodes CDR1 MDHEN and CDR2 SYDVKM. Trimming removed 3 bases at V and 6 bases at J, with 9 bases between. DNA for the CDR3: TGTGCCAGCAGTTTCACCCCTAGCAATGAGCAGTTCTTC. It yields the protein CASSFTPSNEQFF.

The V gene is TRBV28, the J gene TRBJ2-1; 10 nucleotides match TRBD2. This CDR3 region has 16 residues. Germline V CDR1 and CDR2: MDHEN, SYDVKM. The junction had 6 bases not matched to a gene; V was cut back by 3 bases and J by 4 bases. CDR3 bases: TGTGCCAGCAGTTTCCCGCCGACTAGCGGGTACAATGAGCAGTTCTTC. It translates to CASSFPPTSGYNEQFF.

J is TRBJ2-7 and V is TRBV5-1; TRBD1 agrees at 9 bases. The V segment lost 0 bases and the J segment 0 bases; nucleotides outside the gene matches: 4. The germline V gene encodes CDR1 SGHRS and CDR2 YFSETQ. CDR3 length: 16 amino acids. The CDR3 DNA reads TGCGCCAGCAGCTTGGAAGGACAGGGGAACTCCTACGAGCAGTACTTC. Amino acids: CASSLEGQGNSYEQYF.

CDR3: CASSLGTAYQPQHF. The CDR3 DNA reads as TGTGCCAGCAGTCTCGGGACAGCTTATCAGCCCCAGCATTTT. The chain employs TRBV2 and TRBJ1-5; 7 bases agree with TRBD1. CDR3 size: 14 residues. Germline values: CDR1 SNHLY, CDR2 FYNNEI. V shed 5 bases and J 5 bases; nucleotides not matched to a gene: 6.

In regard to this clone: At one boundary the junction diverges from the germline segment, which might be a read error. CDR3 bases: TGTGCCATCAGTGAGAATTTTGTTGTAGGGGGGGACTTC. Protein sequence: CAISENFVVGGDF. The rearrangement uses TRBV10-3 and TRBJ2-7, with D possibly TRBD2 on 7 matching bases. CDR1 is ENHRY, CDR2 SYGVKD, per germline. This CDR3 spans 13 amino acids.

On this clone itself: One end of the junction fails to match germline, which may point to a read error. V and J are TRBV27 and TRBJ1-2; a possible D gene is TRBD1 (6 bases). This CDR3 contains 12 residues. Germline V gene data show CDR1 as MNHEY and CDR2 as SMNVEV (reference sequence). For the CDR3, the DNA is TGTGCCAGCAGTCCAACCCGACAGGCCCCCCTCTTC. Translation gives CASSPTRQAPLF.

This sequence joins TRBV10-2 and TRBJ1-1; 7 bases agree with TRBD1. Germline V CDR1 and CDR2: WSHSY, SAAADI. After removal of 7 bases from V and 6 bases from J, the junction contained 2 bases not matched to a gene. The CDR3 totals 11 residues. CDR3 sequence: CASIGGPEAFF. CDR3 bases: TGCGCCAGCATAGGGGGCCCTGAAGCTTTCTTT.

The rearrangement joins TRBV29-1 to TRBJ1-2; the D is unclear. The CDR3 totals 15 residues. Trimming left V 0 bases short and J 3 bases short, with 14 bases between. Germline CDR1 is SQVTM and CDR2 is ANQGSEA. CDR3: CSVEDLGSLYYGYTF. DNA of the CDR3: TGCAGCGTTGAAGACCTCGGGAGCCTCTACTATGGCTACACCTTC.

This chain uses TRBV6-1 with TRBJ1-4; a weak D match, TRBD1 (5 bases). CDR1 is MNHNS, CDR2 SASEGT, per germline. The CDR3 has 13 amino acids. Trimming removed 10 bases at V and 8 bases at J, with 17 bases between. The CDR3 spells CAIDGPKGEKLFF. CDR3 DNA: TGTGCCATCGACGGGCCTAAGGGGGAAAAACTGTTTTTT.

The gene calls are TRBV9 and TRBJ1-2; D possibly corresponds to TRBD1 (5 bases). Trimming took 0 bases from V and 4 from J, leaving 7 bases between them. The CDR3 spans 13 residues. The germline CDR1 and CDR2 sequences are SGDLS and YYNGEE. CDR3 nucleotide sequence: TGTGCCAGCAGCGTAGCGGACACCTATGGCTACACCTTC. Its protein is CASSVADTYGYTF. The whole variable domain, remainder taken from reference TRBV9 and TRBJ1-2, is DSGVTQTPKHLITATGQRVTLRCSPRSGDLSVYWYQQSLDQGLQFLIQYYNGEERAKGNILERFSAQQFPDLHSELNLSSLELGDSALYFCASSVADTYGYTFGSGTRLTVV.

In this sample, this clone turned up once. This chain connects TRBV11-2 to TRBJ1-4, with a tentative D call TRBD1 (5 bases). Germline V gene sequence: CDR1 SGHAT, CDR2 FQNNGV. The V and J ends lost 0 bases and 6 bases respectively, with 11 bases between them. This CDR3 has 15 amino acids. This CDR3 reads CASSLDGGEHEKLFF. CDR3 nucleotide sequence: TGTGCCAGCAGCTTAGACGGGGGTGAGCATGAAAAACTGTTTTTT.

The CDR3 loop is CASSLEGQGSNQPQHF. CDR3 nucleotide sequence: TGTGCCAGCAGCTTAGAGGGACAGGGTAGCAATCAGCCCCAGCATTTT. The chain links TRBV7-8 to TRBJ1-5, with TRBD1 matching over 9 bases. Germline loops: CDR1 SGHVS, CDR2 FQNEAQ. The CDR3 is 16 residues long. Trimming at V came to 1 base and at J to 0 bases, leaving 1 base not matched to a gene.

There are a few counts of this clone. The chain carries TRBV6-1 and TRBJ1-6; D is possibly TRBD1 (5 bases). The CDR3 is 17 amino acids. Trimming shortened V by 1 base and J by 10 bases, and 20 bases separated the two germline ends. CDR1 MNHNS and CDR2 SASEGT come from the germline V gene. The CDR3 DNA reads TGTGCCAGCAGTGAAGTACAGGCGGGGCAGGGATGGTCACCCCTCCACTTT. This translates into CASSEVQAGQGWSPLHF.